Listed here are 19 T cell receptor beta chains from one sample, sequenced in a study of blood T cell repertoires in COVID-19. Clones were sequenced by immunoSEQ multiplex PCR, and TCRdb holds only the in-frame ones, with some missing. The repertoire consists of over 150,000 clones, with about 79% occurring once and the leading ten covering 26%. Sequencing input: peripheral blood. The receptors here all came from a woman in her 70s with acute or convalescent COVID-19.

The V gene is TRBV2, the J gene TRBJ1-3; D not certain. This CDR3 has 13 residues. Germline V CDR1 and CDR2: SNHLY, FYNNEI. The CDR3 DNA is TGTGCTTTGAGCTCGGGTCCTGGAAACACCATATATTTT. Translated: CALSSGPGNTIYF.

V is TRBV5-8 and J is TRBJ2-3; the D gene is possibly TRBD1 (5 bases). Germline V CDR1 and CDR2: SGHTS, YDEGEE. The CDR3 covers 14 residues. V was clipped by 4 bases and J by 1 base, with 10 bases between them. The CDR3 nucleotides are TGTGCCAGCAGCCCGACAGTTGGCACAGATACGCAGTATTTT. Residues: CASSPTVGTDTQYF.

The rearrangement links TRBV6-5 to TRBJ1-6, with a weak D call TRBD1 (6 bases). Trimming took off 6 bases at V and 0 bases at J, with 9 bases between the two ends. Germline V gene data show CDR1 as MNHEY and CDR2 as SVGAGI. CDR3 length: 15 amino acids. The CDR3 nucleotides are TGTGCCAGCAGCACAGGGTTCTCCTATAATTCACCCCTCCACTTT. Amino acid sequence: CASSTGFSYNSPLHF.

The CDR3 loop is CAISELTSVQGYYYEQYF. DNA for the CDR3: TGTGCCATCAGTGAGTTAACAAGTGTGCAGGGCTATTACTACGAGCAGTACTTC. The V and J genes are TRBV10-3 and TRBJ2-7; tentative D call: TRBD1 (5 bases). The V gene lost 1 base and the J gene lost 3 bases, with 22 bases spanning the gap. Germline V CDR1 and CDR2: ENHRY, SYGVKD. The CDR3 length is 18 residues.

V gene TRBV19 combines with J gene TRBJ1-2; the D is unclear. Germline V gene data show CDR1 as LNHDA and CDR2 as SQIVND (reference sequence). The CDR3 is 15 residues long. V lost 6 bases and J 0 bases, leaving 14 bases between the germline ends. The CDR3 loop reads CASRFTGTTNYGYTF. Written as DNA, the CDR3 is TGTGCCAGTAGATTTACGGGTACTACTAACTATGGCTACACCTTC.

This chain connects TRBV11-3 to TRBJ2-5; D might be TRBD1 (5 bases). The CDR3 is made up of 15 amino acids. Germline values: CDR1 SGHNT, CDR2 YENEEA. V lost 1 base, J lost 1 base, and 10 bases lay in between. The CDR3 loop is CASSLGAGRQETQYF. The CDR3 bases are TGTGCCAGCAGCTTAGGGGCAGGGCGCCAAGAGACCCAGTACTTC.

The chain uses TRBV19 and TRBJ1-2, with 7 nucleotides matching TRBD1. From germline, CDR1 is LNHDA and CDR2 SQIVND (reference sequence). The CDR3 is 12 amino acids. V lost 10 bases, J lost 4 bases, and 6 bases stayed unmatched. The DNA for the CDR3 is TGTGCCACAACAGGGGCGGTCTATGGCTACACCTTC. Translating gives CATTGAVYGYTF.

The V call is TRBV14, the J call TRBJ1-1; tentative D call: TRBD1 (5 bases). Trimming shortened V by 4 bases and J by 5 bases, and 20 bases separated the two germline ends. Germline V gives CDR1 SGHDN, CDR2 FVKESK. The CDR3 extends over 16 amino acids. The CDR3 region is CASSRPRGDGGTEAFF. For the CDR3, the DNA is TGTGCCAGCAGCCGACCCCGAGGGGACGGGGGTACTGAAGCTTTCTTT.

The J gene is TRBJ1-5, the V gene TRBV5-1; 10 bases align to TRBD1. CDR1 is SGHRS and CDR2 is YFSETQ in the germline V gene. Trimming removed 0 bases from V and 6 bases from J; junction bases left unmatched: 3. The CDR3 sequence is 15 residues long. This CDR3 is CASSLEGTGVQPQHF. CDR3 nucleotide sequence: TGCGCCAGCAGCTTGGAGGGGACAGGGGTTCAGCCCCAGCATTTT.

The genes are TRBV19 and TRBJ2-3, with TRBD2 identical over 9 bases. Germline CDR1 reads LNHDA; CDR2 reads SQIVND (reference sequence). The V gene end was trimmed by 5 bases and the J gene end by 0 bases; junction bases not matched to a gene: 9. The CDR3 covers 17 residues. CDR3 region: CASSVTSGPLSTDTQYF. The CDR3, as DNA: TGTGCCAGTAGTGTGACTAGCGGCCCACTAAGCACAGATACGCAGTATTTT.

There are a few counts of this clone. The CDR3 spells CASSLGVAGDSEQFF. CDR3 coding DNA: TGTGCCAGCAGCTTGGGGGTAGCGGGCGACTCTGAGCAGTTCTTC. The chain uses TRBV5-8 and TRBJ2-1; 7 bases line up with TRBD2. The germline CDR1 and CDR2 sequences are SGHTS and YDEGEE. The CDR3 sequence is 15 residues long. Trimming at V came to 0 bases and at J to 9 bases, leaving 9 bases not matched to a gene.

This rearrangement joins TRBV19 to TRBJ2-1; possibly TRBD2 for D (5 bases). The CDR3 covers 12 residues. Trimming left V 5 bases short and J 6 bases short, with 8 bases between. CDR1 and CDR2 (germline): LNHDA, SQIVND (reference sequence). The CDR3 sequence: CASSALANEQFF. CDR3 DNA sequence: TGTGCCAGTAGTGCCCTAGCCAATGAGCAGTTCTTC.

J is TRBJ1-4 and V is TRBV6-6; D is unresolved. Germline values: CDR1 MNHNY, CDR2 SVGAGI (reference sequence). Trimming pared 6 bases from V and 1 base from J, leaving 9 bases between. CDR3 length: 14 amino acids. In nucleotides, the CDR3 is TGTGCCAGCAGCCCTTTTAGAACTAATGAAAAACTGTTTTTT. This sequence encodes CASSPFRTNEKLFF.

The CDR3 coding sequence is TGTGCCAGCAGTCGGGACTTCCAAGAGACCCAGTACTTC. Translating it yields CASSRDFQETQYF. J is TRBJ2-5 and V is TRBV6-5, with D tentatively TRBD2 (6 bases). Per germline, CDR1 MNHEY and CDR2 SVGAGI. The germline V and J ends were trimmed by 5 bases and 1 base, with 8 bases remaining between them. This CDR3 has 13 amino acids.

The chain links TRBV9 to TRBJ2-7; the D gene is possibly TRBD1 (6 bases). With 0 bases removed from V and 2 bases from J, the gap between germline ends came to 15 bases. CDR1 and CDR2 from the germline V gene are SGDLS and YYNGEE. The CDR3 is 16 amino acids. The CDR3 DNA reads TGTGCCAGCAGCGTAGGTATCGCAGGGGTCGCCTACGAGCAGTACTTC. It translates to CASSVGIAGVAYEQYF.

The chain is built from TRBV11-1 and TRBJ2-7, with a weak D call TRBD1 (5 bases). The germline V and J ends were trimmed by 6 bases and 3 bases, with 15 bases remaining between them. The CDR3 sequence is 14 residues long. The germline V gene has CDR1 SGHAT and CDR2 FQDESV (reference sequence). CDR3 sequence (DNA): TGTGCCAGCAGTGTGCAGGGAACTGTCTACGAGCAGTACTTC. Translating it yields CASSVQGTVYEQYF.

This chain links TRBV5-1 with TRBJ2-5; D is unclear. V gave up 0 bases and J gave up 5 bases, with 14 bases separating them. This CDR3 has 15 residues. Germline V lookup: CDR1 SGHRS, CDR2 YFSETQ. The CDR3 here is CASSLGGSQRETQYF. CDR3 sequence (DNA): TGCGCCAGCAGCTTGGGCGGATCCCAACGGGAGACCCAGTACTTC.

Here the CDR3 DNA reads TGCGCCAGCAGCTTGGTCGGGGGAAACACCATATATTTT. Protein sequence: CASSLVGGNTIYF. This chain connects TRBV5-1 to TRBJ1-3, with D unresolved. This CDR3 is 13 amino acids long. Germline CDR1 SGHRS, CDR2 YFSETQ. Trimming stripped 0 bases from V and 4 bases from J, with 5 bases between.

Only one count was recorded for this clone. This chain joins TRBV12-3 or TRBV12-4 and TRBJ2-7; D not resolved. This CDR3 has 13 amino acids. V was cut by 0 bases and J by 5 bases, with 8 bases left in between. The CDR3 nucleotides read TGTGCCAGCAGTTTAGCGTGGAGCAACGAGCAGTACTTC. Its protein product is CASSLAWSNEQYF.